Listed below are T cell receptor beta chains from one sample, sequenced in a study of long-term antiretroviral therapy in people with HIV. Assay: immunoSEQ multiplex PCR; the TCRdb copy retains only in-frame clones and omits some. The sample records about 20,000 clones, 65% to 85% being singletons. Sequencing was performed on unsorted PBMCs, taken 1.2 years after starting antiretroviral therapy. These receptors came from a woman between 35 and 50 years old with HIV. Both conserved end residues are part of each CDR3. A clone size is listed for some rows: how often the clone was seen (once, few, many), or a class if it is expanded.

NA,TRBV11-2,CASSSRYEQYF
NA,TRBV6-6,CASSYSRSQGYEQYF
NA,TRBV29-1,CSVLSGQGCTGELFF
NA,TRBV10-3,CAISEIGRDNSPLHF
NA,TRBV9,CASSDPNPGDSTDTQYF
NA,TRBV7-8,CASSLGLAGVSSYNEQFF
few,TRBV27,CASSLTGTNTEAFF
NA,TRBV4-2,CASSQDRTSGSTDTQYF
NA,TRBV18,CASSLGPATGELFF
NA,TRBV7-9,CASSLRNADIDGYTF
NA,TRBV19,CASSPRQAPNEKLFF
NA,TRBV5-1,CASSLEQGAVGEQYF
NA,TRBV5-1,CASSLWGGTYEQYF
NA,TRBV28,CASRSAPNTEAFF
NA,TRBV7-7,CASSYHAGEIYEQYF
NA,TRBV6-1,CAVAGSVKYEQYF
NA,TRBV6-5,CASSESQQRTQYF
NA,TRBV7-9,CASSLDKTGRSSGANVLTF
few,TRBV6-6,CASSYSNLNQPQHF
NA,TRBV5-1,CASSSTGAYEQYF
NA,TRBV9,CASSVGGSVDEQYF
NA,TRBV6-6,CASKSGLDEQYF
NA,TRBV20-1,CSASAKNIQYF
once,TRBV21-1,CASAPAGLRLSYEQYF
NA,TRBV27,CASSLVDGRPQHF
NA,TRBV5-4,CASSLGDSDEQFF
NA,TRBV5-4,CASTPRGTGGNEQFF
NA,TRBV10-3,CAITEGGHTEAFF
NA,TRBV28,CASSFPRDNEQFF
NA,TRBV18,CASSPYSPEAFF
NA,TRBV6-5,CASSYSGTANYEQYF
NA,TRBV6-5,CASSYSGGLTDTQYF
NA,TRBV5-1,CASSLMLSGRLDEQYF
NA,TRBV28,CASSYSDRGIPYEQYF
NA,TRBV5-1,CASSLTGTGGAGANVLTF
NA,TRBV29-1,CSVEGQTNEKLFF
NA,TRBV5-1,CASSPDLDSYGYTF
NA,TRBV28,CASSTALTEAFF
NA,TRBV27,CASSSRGNYGYTF
medium-sized,TRBV4-1,CASSPQELDNQPQHF
NA,TRBV7-2,CASSLELYTEAFF
NA,TRBV18,CASSPPDRGVISGELFF
NA,TRBV5-1,CASSGGEVGDTQYF
few,TRBV9,CASSPGLADAYEQYF
once,TRBV5-4,CASSGSGTSYEQYF
NA,TRBV7-8,CASSPVGSPPAF
NA,TRBV10-3,CAISVGGDGYGYTF
NA,TRBV6-1,CASSAGGGRGAEQYF
few,TRBV4-2,CASSQDGGRDFGETQYF
NA,TRBV6-1,CASRDRQSTGELFF
once,TRBV19,CARTGQIRQTQYF
NA,TRBV7-8,CASSLARDYYEQYF
few,TRBV18,CASSIADSSYEQYF
NA,TRBV28,CAGAAELANTGELFF
NA,TRBV7-8,CASSVGSGQPQHF